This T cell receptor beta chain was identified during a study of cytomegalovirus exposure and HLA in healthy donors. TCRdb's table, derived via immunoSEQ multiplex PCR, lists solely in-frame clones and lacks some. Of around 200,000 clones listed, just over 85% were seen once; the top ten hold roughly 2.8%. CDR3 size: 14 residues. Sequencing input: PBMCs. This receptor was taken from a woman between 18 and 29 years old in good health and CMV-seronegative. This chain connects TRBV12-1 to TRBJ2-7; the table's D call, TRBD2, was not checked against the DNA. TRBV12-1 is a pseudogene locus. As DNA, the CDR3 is TGTGCCAGCAGCGGCGGACTTCCCTTCTACGAGCAGTACTTC. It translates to CASSGGLPFYEQYF.